The 22 T cell receptor beta chains below were found in one sample sequenced in a study of CD8+ T cells in alopecia areata (dated by TCRdb to 2016 to 2018). The library was generated by the immunoSEQ multiplex PCR assay. RNA was extracted from all samples and reverse transcribed into cDNA as template for TCR sequencing. As stored in TCRdb, this immuneACCESS dataset retains in-frame rearrangements with V and J assigned. A fraction of the clones does not appear; measured against another copy, unresolved V genes explain less than half of the discrepancy, and the remainder lacks a known reason. The sample profile shows some 190,000 clones; approximately 50% of them were found once. Over 9% of the sample is taken by the ten largest. The treatment or condition label here, explained by the study, means: oral pan-JAK inhibitor, 5-10 mg twice daily. Sample: CD8+ T cells sorted from blood, taken between weeks 51 and 52, from a patient treated with tofacitinib. The receptors were sampled from a human donor with alopecia areata.

The rearrangement links TRBV27 to TRBJ1-1; 9 positions match TRBD1. V lost 6 bases, J lost 3 bases, and 5 bases stayed unmatched. CDR1 is MNHEY and CDR2 is SMNVEV in the germline V gene (reference sequence). The CDR3 is 14 amino acids. CDR3 sequence: CASRLQGADTEAFF. In DNA form, the CDR3 reads TGTGCCAGCAGGTTACAGGGGGCGGACACTGAAGCTTTCTTT.

This clone was observed a few times. The chain has TRBV4-3 and TRBJ2-7; the match to TRBD1 covers 9 bases. Per the germline V gene, CDR1 is LGHNA and CDR2 is YSLEER. With V trimmed by 4 bases and J by 1 base, 14 bases remained unmatched. CDR3 size: 18 residues. CDR3 nucleotide sequence: TGCGCCAGCAGCCTTTCCTTTGGGGCCGGGACAGGGTCCTACGAGCAGTACTTC. It is translated as CASSLSFGAGTGSYEQYF.

This clone was observed a few times. The chain has TRBV27 and TRBJ1-1; TRBD1 aligns across 7 bases. Germline V CDR1 and CDR2: MNHEY, SMNVEV (reference sequence). The V and J ends lost 8 bases and 7 bases, in that order; junction bases with no gene match: 13. The CDR3 has 14 amino acids. CDR3 DNA sequence: TGTGCCAGCTCGACGATACAGGGGAGGATTGAAGCTTTCTTT. Protein: CASSTIQGRIEAFF.

The V call is TRBV5-8, the J call TRBJ2-7; 9 bases align to TRBD1. This CDR3 spans 14 amino acids. V lost 4 bases to trimming and J lost 2 bases; unmatched junction nucleotides: 4. CDR1 is SGHTS and CDR2 is YDEGEE in the germline V gene. The CDR3 sequence: CASSEGQGPYEQYF. In nucleotides, the CDR3 is TGTGCCAGCAGCGAGGGACAGGGACCCTACGAGCAGTACTTC.

Here the CDR3 DNA reads TGTGCCAGCAGCCGGGACAGGGGGCTTCAGCCCCAGCATTTT. Translating gives CASSRDRGLQPQHF. V and J are TRBV9 and TRBJ1-5, with 12 bases lining up with TRBD1. The CDR3 totals 14 residues. The germline CDR1 and CDR2 sequences are SGDLS and YYNGEE. After removal of 4 bases from V and 6 bases from J, the junction contained 2 bases not matched to a gene.

This clone was recorded a few times. This chain uses TRBV29-1 with TRBJ2-1, with 10 bases identical to TRBD1. J gave up 8 bases and V 4 bases, and 5 bases lay outside the gene matches. This CDR3 contains 13 residues. From germline, CDR1 is SQVTM and CDR2 ANQGSEA. CDR3 protein: CSVAGQGRHEQFF. CDR3 in DNA: TGCAGCGTTGCGGGACAGGGGCGACATGAGCAGTTCTTC.

This clone was seen more than once but under ten times. V usage is TRBV25-1 and J usage is TRBJ1-4, with a tentative D call TRBD1 (5 bases). The V gene's germline CDR1 is MGHDK and CDR2 SYGVNS. The CDR3 loop spans 13 amino acids. The germline V and J ends were trimmed by 5 bases and 7 bases, with 11 bases remaining between them. In DNA form, the CDR3 reads TGTGCCAGCAGTACGGAGGGGATTGAAAAACTGTTTTTT. Translating gives CASSTEGIEKLFF.

V is TRBV9 and J is TRBJ2-7; a possible D gene is TRBD1 (6 bases). This CDR3 region has 15 residues. The V gene lost 5 bases and the J gene lost 5 bases, with 20 bases spanning the gap. Germline CDR1 SGDLS, CDR2 YYNGEE. The CDR3 reads CASSERSGARNEQYF. The CDR3, as DNA: TGTGCCAGCAGTGAGAGGTCAGGGGCGAGGAACGAGCAGTACTTC.

V and J are TRBV6-6 and TRBJ2-7, with 8 bases aligning to TRBD1. V shed 2 bases, J shed 0 bases, and the junction held 6 bases outside the gene matches. There are 16 residues in the CDR3. Per the germline V gene, CDR1 is MNHNY and CDR2 is SVGAGI (reference sequence). This chain's CDR3 is CASSYPQGESSYEQYF. In nucleotides, the CDR3 is TGTGCCAGCAGTTACCCACAGGGGGAAAGCTCCTACGAGCAGTACTTC.

A single count supports this clone. The V and J genes are TRBV27 and TRBJ2-7; D unresolved. CDR1 and CDR2 (germline): MNHEY, SMNVEV (reference sequence). The CDR3 spans 16 residues. V was pared by 3 bases and J by 3 bases, with 18 bases between. The CDR3 coding sequence is TGTGCCAGCAGTTTTGGGGTGGACCATCTGTTCTACGAGCAGTACTTC. It is translated as CASSFGVDHLFYEQYF.

J is TRBJ1-6 and V is TRBV4-1; D perhaps matches TRBD1 (6 bases). V was trimmed by 0 bases and J by 10 bases, leaving 10 bases between them. The CDR3 covers 14 residues. Germline CDR1 and CDR2: MGHRA and YSYEKL. CDR3: CASSQERGGSPLHF. Here the CDR3 DNA reads TGCGCCAGCAGCCAAGAGAGGGGGGGCTCACCCCTCCACTTT.

Only one count was recorded for this clone. The V gene is TRBV11-2, the J gene TRBJ2-7; TRBD1 aligns across 10 bases. CDR1 and CDR2 (germline): SGHAT, FQNNGV. V shed 5 bases and J 5 bases; nucleotides not matched to a gene: 6. This CDR3 is 14 amino acids long. The CDR3: CASSTDRGLNEQYF. The CDR3 nucleotides read TGTGCCAGCAGCACAGACAGGGGGCTCAACGAGCAGTACTTC. The full variable domain, with the rest looked up from reference TRBV11-2 and TRBJ2-7, is EAGVAQSPRYKIIEKRQSVAFWCNPISGHATLYWYQQILGQGPKLLIQFQNNGVVDDSQLPKDRFSAERLKGVDSTLKIQPAKLEDSAVYLCASSTDRGLNEQYFGPGTRLTVT.

The chain uses TRBV6-6 and TRBJ1-2, with D unclear. CDR1 is MNHNY, CDR2 SVGAGI, per germline (reference sequence). V lost 6 bases and J 0 bases, leaving 8 bases between the germline ends. This CDR3 region has 13 residues. The DNA for the CDR3 is TGTGCCAGCAGCCTCGGTACTAACTATGGCTACACCTTC. Residues: CASSLGTNYGYTF.

This chain uses TRBV18 with TRBJ2-3; 8 bases match TRBD2. V shed 3 bases, J shed 4 bases, and the junction held 6 bases outside the gene matches. This CDR3 contains 15 residues. The germline V gene encodes CDR1 KGHSH and CDR2 LQKENI. This CDR3 reads CASSPQAGLADTQYF. CDR3 nucleotide sequence: TGTGCCAGCTCACCGCAGGCGGGACTAGCAGATACGCAGTATTTT. The full variable domain, completed using reference TRBV18 and TRBJ2-3, is NAGVMQNPRHLVRRRGQEARLRCSPMKGHSHVYWYRQLPEEGLKFMVYLQKENIIDESGMPKERFSAEFPKEGPSILRIQQVVRGDSAAYFCASSPQAGLADTQYFGPGTRLTVL.

This clone turned up a few times. The gene calls are TRBV9 and TRBJ2-1, with D perhaps assigned TRBD1 or TRBD2 (5 bases each). The CDR3 has 14 amino acids. Looked up from germline, CDR1 is SGDLS and CDR2 is YYNGEE. Trimming removed 0 bases at V and 5 bases at J, with 9 bases between. CDR3 in DNA: TGTGCCAGCAGCGTAGGAGGGGCTGACAATGAGCAGTTCTTC. It encodes CASSVGGADNEQFF.

The rearrangement links TRBV16 to TRBJ1-6; 11 nucleotides agree with TRBD1. CDR3 length equals 15 residues. The junction had 4 bases not matched to a gene; V was cut back by 4 bases and J by 8 bases. Germline-derived CDR1 and CDR2 are KGHSY and FQNENV. CDR3 DNA sequence: TGTGCCAGCAGCCGCGGGACAGGGGGAGATTCACCCCTCCACTTT. It encodes CASSRGTGGDSPLHF. The whole variable domain, remainder taken from reference TRBV16 and TRBJ1-6, is GEEVAQTPKHLVRGEGQKAKLYCAPIKGHSYVFWYQQVLKNEFKFLISFQNENVFDETGMPKERFSAKCLPNSPCSLEIQATKLEDSAVYFCASSRGTGGDSPLHFGNGTRLTVT.

The J gene is TRBJ1-5, the V gene TRBV4-1, with D uncertain. The length of the CDR3 is 15 residues. V dropped 4 bases and J dropped 1 base, with 11 bases sitting between them. The V gene's germline CDR1 is MGHRA and CDR2 YSYEKL. In DNA form, the CDR3 reads TGCGCCAGCAGCCTGGACGTCGGGAGCAATCAGCCCCAGCATTTT. Translated: CASSLDVGSNQPQHF.

The chain employs TRBV7-8 and TRBJ2-5; 12 nucleotides agree with TRBD2. Germline-derived CDR1 and CDR2 are SGHVS and FQNEAQ. The CDR3 sequence is 15 residues long. V dropped 7 bases and J dropped 5; count of bases not matched to a gene: 8. Here the CDR3 reads CASTVTSGGQETQYF. In DNA, the CDR3 is TGTGCCAGCACCGTGACTAGCGGGGGCCAGGAGACCCAGTACTTC.

V usage is TRBV27 and J usage is TRBJ1-2; D may be TRBD1 (6 bases). Per germline, CDR1 MNHEY and CDR2 SMNVEV (reference sequence). Trimming removed 5 bases from V and 6 bases from J, with 16 bases in between. This CDR3 comprises 14 residues. The CDR3 here is CASSPQEGTNGYTF. The CDR3 DNA sequence: TGTGCCAGCAGTCCGCAAGAGGGGACAAATGGCTACACCTTC.

The V gene is TRBV2, the J gene TRBJ1-2; D gene uncertain. Trimming pared 3 bases from V and 5 bases from J, leaving 13 bases between. The length of the CDR3 is 14 residues. Germline CDR1 is SNHLY and CDR2 is FYNNEI. The CDR3 coding sequence is TGTGCCAGCAGTGACCCCGGGAACCGATATGGCTACACCTTC. It translates to CASSDPGNRYGYTF.

The CDR3 here is CASSLENVREANEKLFF. The CDR3 nucleotides are TGTGCCAGCAGCTTAGAGAATGTGCGGGAGGCTAATGAAAAACTGTTTTTT. The V gene is TRBV7-9, the J gene TRBJ1-4; the D is unclear. This CDR3 is built from 17 residues. Trimming removed 1 base at V and 3 bases at J, with 15 bases between. CDR1 and CDR2 (germline): SEHNR, FQNEAQ (reference sequence).

The chain uses TRBV27 and TRBJ2-7; 8 bases are shared with TRBD2. J lost 1 base, V lost 4 bases, and 9 bases had no gene match. The CDR3 is 16 residues long. From germline, CDR1 is MNHEY and CDR2 SMNVEV (reference sequence). CDR3 in amino acids: CASSSLNGGESYEQYF. The CDR3 DNA reads as TGTGCCAGCAGTTCCCTCAACGGGGGGGAGTCCTACGAGCAGTACTTC.